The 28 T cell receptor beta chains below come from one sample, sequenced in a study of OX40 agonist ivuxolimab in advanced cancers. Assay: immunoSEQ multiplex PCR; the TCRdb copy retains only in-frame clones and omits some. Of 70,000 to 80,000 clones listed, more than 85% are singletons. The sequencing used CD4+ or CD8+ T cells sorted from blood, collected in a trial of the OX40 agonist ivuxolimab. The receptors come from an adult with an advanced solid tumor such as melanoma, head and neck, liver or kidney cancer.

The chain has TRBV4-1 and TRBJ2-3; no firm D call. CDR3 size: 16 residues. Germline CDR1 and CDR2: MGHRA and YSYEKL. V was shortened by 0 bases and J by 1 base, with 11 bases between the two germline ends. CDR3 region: CASSQEGSMRTDTQYF. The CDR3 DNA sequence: TGCGCCAGCAGCCAAGAGGGCTCTATGCGCACAGATACGCAGTATTTT.

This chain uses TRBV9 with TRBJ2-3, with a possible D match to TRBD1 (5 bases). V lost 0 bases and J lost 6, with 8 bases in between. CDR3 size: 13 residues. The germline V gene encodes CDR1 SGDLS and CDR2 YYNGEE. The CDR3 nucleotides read TGTGCCAGCAGCGTAGCTGGGGCTGATACGCAGTATTTT. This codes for CASSVAGADTQYF.

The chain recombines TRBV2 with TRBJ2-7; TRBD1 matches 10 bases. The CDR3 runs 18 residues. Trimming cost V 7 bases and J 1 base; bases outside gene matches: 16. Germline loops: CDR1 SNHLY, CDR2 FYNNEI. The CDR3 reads CASTDYGTGTGDSYEQYF. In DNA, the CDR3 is TGTGCCAGCACCGATTACGGTACCGGGACAGGGGATTCCTACGAGCAGTACTTC.

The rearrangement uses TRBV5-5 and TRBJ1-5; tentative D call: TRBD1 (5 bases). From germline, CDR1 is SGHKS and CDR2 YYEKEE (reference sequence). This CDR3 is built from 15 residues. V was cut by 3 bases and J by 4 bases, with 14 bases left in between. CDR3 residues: CASSWGLGVNQPQHF. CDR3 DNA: TGTGCCAGCAGCTGGGGGTTAGGGGTTAATCAGCCCCAGCATTTT.

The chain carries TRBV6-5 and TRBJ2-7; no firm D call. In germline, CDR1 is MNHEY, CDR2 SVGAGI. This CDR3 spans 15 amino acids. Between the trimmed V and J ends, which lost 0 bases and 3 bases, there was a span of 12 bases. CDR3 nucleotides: TGTGCCAGCAGTTACTCGTCCGGTTTTGGCTACGAGCAGTACTTC. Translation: CASSYSSGFGYEQYF.

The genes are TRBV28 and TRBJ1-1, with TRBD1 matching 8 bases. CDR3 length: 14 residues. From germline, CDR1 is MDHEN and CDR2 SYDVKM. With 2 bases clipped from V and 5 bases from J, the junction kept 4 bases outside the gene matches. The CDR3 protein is CASSLGQGRTEAFF. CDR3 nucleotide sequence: TGTGCCAGCAGTTTAGGACAGGGCAGGACTGAAGCTTTCTTT.

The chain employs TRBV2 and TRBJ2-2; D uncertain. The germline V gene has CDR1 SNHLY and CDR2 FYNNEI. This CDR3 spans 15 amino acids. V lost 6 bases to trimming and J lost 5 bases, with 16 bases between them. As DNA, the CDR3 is TGTGCCAGCAGGAAGACATTGGCTGAAACCGGGGAGCTGTTTTTT. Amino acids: CASRKTLAETGELFF.

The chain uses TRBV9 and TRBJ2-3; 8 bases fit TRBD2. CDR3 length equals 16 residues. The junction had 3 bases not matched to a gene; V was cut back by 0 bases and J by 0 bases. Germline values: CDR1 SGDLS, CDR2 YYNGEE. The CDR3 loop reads CASSVAGGPSTDTQYF. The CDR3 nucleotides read TGTGCCAGCAGCGTAGCGGGGGGGCCTAGCACAGATACGCAGTATTTT.

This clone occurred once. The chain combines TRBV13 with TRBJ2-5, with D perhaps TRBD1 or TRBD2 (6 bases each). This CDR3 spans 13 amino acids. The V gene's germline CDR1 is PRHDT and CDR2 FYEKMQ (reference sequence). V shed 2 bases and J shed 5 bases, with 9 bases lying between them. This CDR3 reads CASSLRGRETQYF. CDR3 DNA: TGTGCCAGCAGCTTAAGGGGGAGGGAGACCCAGTACTTC.

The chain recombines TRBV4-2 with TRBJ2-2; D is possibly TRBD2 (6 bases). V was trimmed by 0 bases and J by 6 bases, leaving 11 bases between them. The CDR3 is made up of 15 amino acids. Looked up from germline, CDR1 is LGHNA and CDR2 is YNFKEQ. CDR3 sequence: CASSQEGGLPGELFF. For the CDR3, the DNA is TGTGCCAGCAGCCAAGAAGGAGGGCTACCCGGGGAGCTGTTTTTT.

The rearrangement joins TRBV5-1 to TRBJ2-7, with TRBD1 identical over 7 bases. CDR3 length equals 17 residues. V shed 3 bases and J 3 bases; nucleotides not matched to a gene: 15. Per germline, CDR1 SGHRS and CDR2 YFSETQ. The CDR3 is CASSSAEFRGRHYEQYF. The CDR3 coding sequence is TGCGCCAGCAGCTCGGCCGAGTTTAGGGGGCGCCACTACGAGCAGTACTTC.

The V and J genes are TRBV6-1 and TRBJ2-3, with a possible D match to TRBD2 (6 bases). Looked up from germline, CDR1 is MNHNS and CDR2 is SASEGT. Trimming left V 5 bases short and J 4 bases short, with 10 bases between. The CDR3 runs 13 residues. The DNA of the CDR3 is TGTGCCAGCAGTCTAGCGTACGCAGATACGCAGTATTTT. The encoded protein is CASSLAYADTQYF.

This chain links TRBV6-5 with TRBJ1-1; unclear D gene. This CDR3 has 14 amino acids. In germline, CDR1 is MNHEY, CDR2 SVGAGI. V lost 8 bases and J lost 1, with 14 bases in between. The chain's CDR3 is CASRPIGPNTEAFF. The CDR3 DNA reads TGTGCCAGCCGCCCCATCGGACCGAACACTGAAGCTTTCTTT.

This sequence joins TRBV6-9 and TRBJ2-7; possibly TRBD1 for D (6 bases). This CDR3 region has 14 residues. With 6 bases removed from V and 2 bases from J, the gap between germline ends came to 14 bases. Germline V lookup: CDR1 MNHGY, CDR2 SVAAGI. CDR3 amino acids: CASRSGTLPYEQYF. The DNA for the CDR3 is TGTGCCAGCAGATCCGGGACACTCCCCTACGAGCAGTACTTC.

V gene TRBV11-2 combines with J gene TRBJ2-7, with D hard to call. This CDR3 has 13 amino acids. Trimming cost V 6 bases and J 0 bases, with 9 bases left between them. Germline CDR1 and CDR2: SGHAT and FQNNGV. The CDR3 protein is CASRSKASYEQYF. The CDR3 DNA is TGTGCCAGCAGGAGCAAGGCCTCCTACGAGCAGTACTTC.

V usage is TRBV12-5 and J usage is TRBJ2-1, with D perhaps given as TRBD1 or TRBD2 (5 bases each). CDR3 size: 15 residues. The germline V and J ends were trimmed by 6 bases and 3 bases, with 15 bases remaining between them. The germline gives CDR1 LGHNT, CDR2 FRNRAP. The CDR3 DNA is TGTGCTAGTGGCCCCGGGACCACACGCTACAATGAGCAGTTCTTC. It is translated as CASGPGTTRYNEQFF.

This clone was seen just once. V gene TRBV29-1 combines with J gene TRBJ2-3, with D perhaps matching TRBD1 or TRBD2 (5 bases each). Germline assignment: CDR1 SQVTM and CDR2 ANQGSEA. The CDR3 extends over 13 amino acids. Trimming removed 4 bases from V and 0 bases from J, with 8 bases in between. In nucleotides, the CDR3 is TGCAGCGTTGGAGAGGGGAGCACAGATACGCAGTATTTT. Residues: CSVGEGSTDTQYF.

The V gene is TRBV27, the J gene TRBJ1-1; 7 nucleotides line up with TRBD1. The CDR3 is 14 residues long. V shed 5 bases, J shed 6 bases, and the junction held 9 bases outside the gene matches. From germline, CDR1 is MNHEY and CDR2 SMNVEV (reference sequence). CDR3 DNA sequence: TGTGCCAGCAGTCCGCGAGGGGGCTTCGCTGAAGCTTTCTTT. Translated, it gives CASSPRGGFAEAFF.

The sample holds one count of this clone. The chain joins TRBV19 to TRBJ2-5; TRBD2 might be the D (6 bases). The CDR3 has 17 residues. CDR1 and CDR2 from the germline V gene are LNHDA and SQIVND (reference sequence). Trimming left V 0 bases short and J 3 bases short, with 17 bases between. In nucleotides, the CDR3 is TGTGCCAGTAGTATAGATGCGGCGGGACTGAATAAAGAGACCCAGTACTTC. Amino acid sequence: CASSIDAAGLNKETQYF.

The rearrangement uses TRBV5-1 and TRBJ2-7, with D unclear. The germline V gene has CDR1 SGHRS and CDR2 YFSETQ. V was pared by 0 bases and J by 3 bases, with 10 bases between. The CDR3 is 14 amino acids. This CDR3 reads CASSLESAHYEQYF. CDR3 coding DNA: TGCGCCAGCAGCTTGGAGTCGGCCCACTACGAGCAGTACTTC.

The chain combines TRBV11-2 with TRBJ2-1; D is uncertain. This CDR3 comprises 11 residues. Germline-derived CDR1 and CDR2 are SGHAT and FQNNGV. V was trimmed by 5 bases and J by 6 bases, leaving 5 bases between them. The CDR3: CASSLSNEQFF. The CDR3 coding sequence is TGTGCCAGCAGCCTTTCCAATGAGCAGTTCTTC. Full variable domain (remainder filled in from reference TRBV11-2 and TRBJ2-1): EAGVAQSPRYKIIEKRQSVAFWCNPISGHATLYWYQQILGQGPKLLIQFQNNGVVDDSQLPKDRFSAERLKGVDSTLKIQPAKLEDSAVYLCASSLSNEQFFGPGTRLTVL.

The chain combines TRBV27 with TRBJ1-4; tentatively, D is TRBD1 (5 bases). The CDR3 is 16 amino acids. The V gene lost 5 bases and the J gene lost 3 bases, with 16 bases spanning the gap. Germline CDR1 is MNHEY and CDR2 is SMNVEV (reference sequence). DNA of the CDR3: TGTGCCAGCAGTACGGGGGAGGGGATAGCTAATGAAAAACTGTTTTTT. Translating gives CASSTGEGIANEKLFF.

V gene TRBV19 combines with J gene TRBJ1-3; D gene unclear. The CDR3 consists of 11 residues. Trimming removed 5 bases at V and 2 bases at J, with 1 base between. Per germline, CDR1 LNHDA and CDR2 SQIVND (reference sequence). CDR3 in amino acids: CASSPGNTIYF. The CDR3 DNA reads TGTGCCAGTAGTCCTGGAAACACCATATATTTT. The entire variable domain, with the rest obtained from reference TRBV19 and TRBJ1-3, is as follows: DGGITQSPKYLFRKEGQNVTLSCEQNLNHDAMYWYRQDPGQGLRLIYYSQIVNDFQKGDIAEGYSVSREKKESFPLTVTSAQKNPTAFYLCASSPGNTIYFGEGSWLTVV.

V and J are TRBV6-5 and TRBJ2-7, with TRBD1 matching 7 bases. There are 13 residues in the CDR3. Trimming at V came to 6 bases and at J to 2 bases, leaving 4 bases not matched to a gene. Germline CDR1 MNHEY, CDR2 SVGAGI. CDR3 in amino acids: CASSFDRAYEQYF. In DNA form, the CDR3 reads TGTGCCAGCAGCTTTGACAGGGCCTACGAGCAGTACTTC.

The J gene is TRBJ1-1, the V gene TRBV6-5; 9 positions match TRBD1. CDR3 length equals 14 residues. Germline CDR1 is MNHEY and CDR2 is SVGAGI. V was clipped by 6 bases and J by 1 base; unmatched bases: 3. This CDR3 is CASSRTGENTEAFF. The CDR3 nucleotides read TGTGCCAGCAGCCGGACAGGGGAGAACACTGAAGCTTTCTTT.

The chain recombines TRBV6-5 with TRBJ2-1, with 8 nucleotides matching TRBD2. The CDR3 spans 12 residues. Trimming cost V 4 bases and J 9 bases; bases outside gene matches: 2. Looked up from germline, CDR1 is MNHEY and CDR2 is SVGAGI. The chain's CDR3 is CASSFAGGEQFF. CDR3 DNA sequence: TGTGCCAGCAGTTTCGCGGGGGGTGAGCAGTTCTTC.

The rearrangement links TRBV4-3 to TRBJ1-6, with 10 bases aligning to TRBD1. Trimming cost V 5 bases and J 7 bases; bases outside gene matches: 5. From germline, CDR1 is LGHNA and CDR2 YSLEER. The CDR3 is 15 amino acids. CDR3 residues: CASSETGQGNSPLHF. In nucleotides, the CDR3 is TGCGCCAGCAGCGAAACGGGACAGGGGAATTCACCCCTCCACTTT.

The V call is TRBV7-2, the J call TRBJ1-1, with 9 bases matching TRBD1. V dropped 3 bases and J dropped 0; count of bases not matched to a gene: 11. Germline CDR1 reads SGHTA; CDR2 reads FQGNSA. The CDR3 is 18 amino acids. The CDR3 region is CASSLGEGQGGLNTEAFF. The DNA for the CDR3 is TGTGCCAGCAGCTTGGGGGAGGGACAGGGAGGGCTGAACACTGAAGCTTTCTTT.